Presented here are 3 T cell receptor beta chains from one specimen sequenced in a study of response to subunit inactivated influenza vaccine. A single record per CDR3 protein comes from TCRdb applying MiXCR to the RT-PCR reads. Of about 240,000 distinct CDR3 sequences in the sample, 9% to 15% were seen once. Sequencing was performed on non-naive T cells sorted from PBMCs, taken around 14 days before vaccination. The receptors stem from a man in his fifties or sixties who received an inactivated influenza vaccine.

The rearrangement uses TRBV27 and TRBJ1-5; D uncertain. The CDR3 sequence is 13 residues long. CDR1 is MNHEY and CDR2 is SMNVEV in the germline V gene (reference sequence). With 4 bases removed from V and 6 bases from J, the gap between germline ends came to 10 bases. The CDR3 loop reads CASSSEGFQPQHF. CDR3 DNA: TGTGCCAGCAGTTCAGAGGGCTTTCAGCCCCAGCATTTT.

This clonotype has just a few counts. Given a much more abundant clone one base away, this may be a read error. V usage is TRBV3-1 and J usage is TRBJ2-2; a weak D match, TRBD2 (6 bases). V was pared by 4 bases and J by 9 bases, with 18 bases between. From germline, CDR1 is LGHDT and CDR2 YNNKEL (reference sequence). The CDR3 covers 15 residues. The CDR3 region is CASSPWTREARELFF. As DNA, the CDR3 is TGTGCCAGCAGCCCGTGGACAAGGGAGGCCAGGGAGCTGTTTTTT.

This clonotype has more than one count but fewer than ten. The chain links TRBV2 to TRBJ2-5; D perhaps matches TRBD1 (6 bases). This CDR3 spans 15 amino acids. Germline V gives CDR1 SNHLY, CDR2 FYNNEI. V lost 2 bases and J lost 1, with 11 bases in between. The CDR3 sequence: CASSERWGLQETQYF. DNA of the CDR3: TGTGCCAGCAGTGAACGATGGGGGCTCCAAGAGACCCAGTACTTC.